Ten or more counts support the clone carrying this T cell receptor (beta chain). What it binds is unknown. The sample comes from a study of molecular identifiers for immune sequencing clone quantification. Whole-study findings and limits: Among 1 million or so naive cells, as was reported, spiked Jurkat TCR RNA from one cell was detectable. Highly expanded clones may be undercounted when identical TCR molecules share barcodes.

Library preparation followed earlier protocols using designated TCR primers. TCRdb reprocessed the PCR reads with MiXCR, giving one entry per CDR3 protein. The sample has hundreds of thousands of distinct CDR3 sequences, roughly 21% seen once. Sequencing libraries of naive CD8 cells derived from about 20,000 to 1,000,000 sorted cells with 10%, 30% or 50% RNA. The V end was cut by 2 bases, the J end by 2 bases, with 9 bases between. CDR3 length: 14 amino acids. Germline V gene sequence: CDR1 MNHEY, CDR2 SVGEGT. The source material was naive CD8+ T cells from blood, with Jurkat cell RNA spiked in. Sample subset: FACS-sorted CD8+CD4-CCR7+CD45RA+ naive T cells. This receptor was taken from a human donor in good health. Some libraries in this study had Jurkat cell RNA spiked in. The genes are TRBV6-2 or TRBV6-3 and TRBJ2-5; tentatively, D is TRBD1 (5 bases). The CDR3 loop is CASSYTRAQETQYF. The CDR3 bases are TGTGCCAGCAGTTACACCAGGGCTCAAGAGACCCAGTACTTC.